The sample holds one count of the clone carrying this T cell receptor beta chain. What it binds is unknown. These data are taken from a study of OX40 agonist ivuxolimab in advanced cancers. Turning to the study itself: Ivuxolimab is an agonistic anti-OX40 (CD134) antibody, and patients were treated with it. Study outcomes and limitations: At 0.1 to 3.0 mg/kg and by week 6, CD4+ and CD8+ T cells in the blood had expanded clonally. Nonresponders included some who also had low normalized T-cell clonal expansion.

Some clones are missing from TCRdb's copy, which holds only in-frame ones; the method was immunoSEQ multiplex PCR. The table lists some 48,000 clones, 85% to 95% of them singletons. CDR3 length equals 15 residues. Germline CDR1 and CDR2: SGHTA and FQGNSA. V lost 1 base, J lost 5 bases, and 14 bases lay in between. The chain combines TRBV7-2 with TRBJ2-5; D is perhaps TRBD1 (5 bases). The clonotype originates from an adult with an advanced solid tumor such as melanoma, head and neck, liver or kidney cancer. The sequences come from CD4+ or CD8+ T cells sorted from blood, collected in a trial of the OX40 agonist ivuxolimab. The CDR3 loop reads CASSLDLRVWETQYF. The CDR3 DNA reads as TGTGCCAGCAGCTTAGATCTCAGGGTATGGGAGACCCAGTACTTC.